The 10 T cell receptor beta chains below were found in one sample sequenced in a study of Graves' ophthalmopathy and Graves' hyperthyroidism. Amplification from RNA transcripts yielded the TCR beta CDR3 regions. The first round was an RT-PCR with HTBI primers, and the second round was a multiplex PCR. TCRdb passed the multiplex PCR reads through MiXCR, listing each CDR3 protein once. The repertoire consists of 450,000 to 600,000 distinct CDR3 sequences, with about 35% occurring once and the leading ten covering about 4%. Sequencing was done on a sample of peripheral blood or thyroid tissue (not recorded which). The receptors were sampled from an adult man with Graves' hyperthyroidism.

Ten or more counts support this clonotype. This chain uses TRBV10-2 with TRBJ2-2; D possibly corresponds to TRBD2 (5 bases). The germline CDR1 and CDR2 sequences are WSHSY and SAAADI. The CDR3 is 17 amino acids. V lost 6 bases, J lost 0 bases, and 17 bases lay in between. CDR3: CASSASVGAANTGELFF. The CDR3 DNA sequence: TGCGCCAGCAGCGCGTCAGTGGGAGCCGCGAACACCGGGGAGCTGTTTTTT.

There are a few counts of this clonotype. This chain connects TRBV18 to TRBJ2-7; D remains unclear. Germline values: CDR1 KGHSH, CDR2 LQKENI. The V end lost 0 bases, the J end lost 4 bases, and 7 bases lay between the germline ends. The CDR3 contains 13 residues. This chain's CDR3 is CASSPPNQYEQYF. CDR3 nucleotides: TGTGCCAGCTCACCACCGAACCAATACGAGCAGTACTTC.

Ten or more counts support this clonotype. The V gene is TRBV19, the J gene TRBJ2-7, with TRBD2 identical over 7 bases. CDR3 length equals 14 residues. CDR1 is LNHDA, CDR2 SQIVND, per germline (reference sequence). V shed 5 bases, J shed 2 bases, and the junction held 6 bases outside the gene matches. The chain's CDR3 is CASSGPGLTYEQYF. The CDR3 DNA follows: TGTGCCAGTAGTGGACCGGGACTAACCTACGAGCAGTACTTC.

Details on this clonotype: Just one base apart from a much larger clone, this may be a read error. The rearrangement joins TRBV9 to TRBJ1-4; 7 nucleotides match TRBD1. Germline loops: CDR1 SGDLS, CDR2 YYNGEE. The CDR3 has 13 residues. The chain's CDR3 is CASSKGTAEKLFF. For the CDR3, the DNA is TGCGCCAGCAGCAAGGGGACAGCTGAAAAACTGTTTTTT.

The rearrangement joins TRBV28 to TRBJ2-7; D is possibly TRBD2 (5 bases). The CDR3 consists of 12 residues. CDR1 MDHEN and CDR2 SYDVKM come from the germline V gene. The ends were cut back, 4 bases at V and 7 bases at J, with 11 bases in the middle. The CDR3, as DNA: TGTGCCAGCAGTTGGTATTCGGGAGAGCAGTACTTC. It specifies CASSWYSGEQYF.

This clonotype was observed many times. The J gene is TRBJ1-2, the V gene TRBV10-2, with D uncertain. CDR3 length: 14 residues. V was cut by 2 bases and J by 5 bases, with 12 bases left in between. Germline V CDR1 and CDR2: WSHSY, SAAADI. CDR3 in DNA: TGCGCCAGCAGTGAGGACCGAGAGGCTTATGGCTACACCTTC. Protein product: CASSEDREAYGYTF.

The chain couples TRBV6-5 to TRBJ1-5; TRBD1 matches 10 bases. V trimming: 2 bases; J trimming: 6 bases; junction bases outside the gene matches: 7. The CDR3 runs to 16 residues. CDR1 is MNHEY and CDR2 is SVGAGI in the germline V gene. CDR3 region: CASSYPRDRGGQPQHF. As DNA, the CDR3 is TGTGCCAGCAGTTACCCAAGGGACAGGGGCGGTCAGCCCCAGCATTTT.

V gene TRBV19 combines with J gene TRBJ1-2; D possibly corresponds to TRBD1 (5 bases). Trimming removed 3 bases at V and 6 bases at J, with 14 bases between. Germline-derived CDR1 and CDR2 are LNHDA and SQIVND (reference sequence). The CDR3 is made up of 14 amino acids. CDR3 DNA sequence: TGTGCCAGTAGTATTGGAATTCGGGGGGATGGCTACACCTTC. This codes for CASSIGIRGDGYTF.

About this clonotype itself: This may be a read error, as it is one base from a much larger clone. CDR3 DNA: TGTGCCAGCAGTGAAGGGACAGATCCCCAAGAGACCCAGTACTTC. Amino acid sequence: CASSEGTDPQETQYF. The V call is TRBV2, the J call TRBJ2-5, with TRBD1 as a possible D gene (6 bases). V was clipped by 1 base and J by 1 base, with 10 bases between them. The germline gives CDR1 SNHLY, CDR2 FYNNEI. There are 15 residues in the CDR3.

This clonotype was observed a few times. This may come from a read error, since a much larger clone is one base off. The rearrangement links TRBV20-1 to TRBJ1-1, with D possibly TRBD1 on 6 matching bases. There are 15 residues in the CDR3. Germline loops: CDR1 DFQATT, CDR2 SNEGSKA (reference sequence). CDR3 coding DNA: TGCGGTGCTAGAGGACCGGGACAACTAGGGCCTGAAGCTTTCTTT. Its translation is CGARGPGQLGPEAFF.